The 27 T cell receptor beta chains presented below share a single source sample, sequenced in a study of identical twins. TCRdb independently ran MiXCR on the 5' RACE reads; one entry per CDR3 protein. The table records 450,000 to 650,000 distinct CDR3 sequences, nearly 10% of them present only once. The same sample was also used in a study of yellow fever vaccine responses in identical twins.

Sequencing input: PBMCs. These receptors all come from a woman under 30 in good health.

The chain employs TRBV6-2 or TRBV6-3 and TRBJ2-7; D not certain. The ends were cut back, 5 bases at V and 6 bases at J, with 5 bases in the middle. Germline-derived CDR1 and CDR2 are MNHEY and SVGEGT. The length of the CDR3 is 10 residues. CDR3 sequence (DNA): TGTGCCAGCAGTAACGGCGAGCAGTACTTC. Amino acid sequence: CASSNGEQYF.

A few counts support this clonotype. Here the CDR3 reads CASSYGSGRAFF. CDR3 sequence (DNA): TGTGCCAGCAGTTACGGCAGCGGAAGAGCTTTCTTT. This chain uses TRBV6-2 or TRBV6-3 with TRBJ1-1, with D unclear. The CDR3 runs to 12 residues. CDR1 and CDR2 from the germline V gene are MNHEY and SVGEGT. The ends were cut back, 2 bases at V and 10 bases at J, with 11 bases in the middle.

This clonotype occurred many times. This chain joins TRBV20-1 and TRBJ2-7; D ambiguous. Germline V gives CDR1 DFQATT, CDR2 SNEGSKA (reference sequence). V was shortened by 6 bases and J by 0 bases, with 6 bases between the two germline ends. CDR3 size: 11 residues. CDR3 amino acids: CSALSSYEQYF. CDR3 DNA sequence: TGCAGTGCCTTAAGCTCCTACGAGCAGTACTTC.

This clonotype was seen only a few times. This chain joins TRBV5-1 and TRBJ2-3; 10 bases line up with TRBD2. The CDR3 loop spans 19 amino acids. V trimming: 0 bases; J trimming: 1 base; junction bases outside the gene matches: 11. CDR1 and CDR2 from the germline V gene are SGHRS and YFSETQ. CDR3 region: CASSLGTSGGVGGTDTQYF. The CDR3 region has the DNA TGCGCCAGCAGCTTGGGGACCAGCGGGGGGGTAGGAGGCACAGATACGCAGTATTTT.

The chain is built from TRBV5-1 and TRBJ2-1; 9 bases agree with TRBD1. The V and J ends lost 4 bases and 11 bases, in that order; junction bases with no gene match: 7. This CDR3 spans 13 amino acids. CDR1 and CDR2 from the germline V gene are SGHRS and YFSETQ. In DNA form, the CDR3 reads TGCGCCAGCAGCGGAGGGACAGGGCCAAAGCAGTTCTTC. Translation gives CASSGGTGPKQFF.

Many counts were recorded for this clonotype. The chain joins TRBV7-8 to TRBJ2-1, with 14 nucleotides matching TRBD2. CDR1 is SGHVS and CDR2 is FQNEAQ in the germline V gene. The length of the CDR3 is 15 residues. Trimming took 5 bases from V and 8 from J; bases not matched to a gene: 5. CDR3 residues: CASSRGLAGGDEQFF. The CDR3 nucleotides are TGTGCCAGCAGCCGTGGACTAGCGGGAGGCGATGAGCAGTTCTTC.

The chain combines TRBV2 with TRBJ2-7; the D gene is possibly TRBD1 (6 bases). Germline CDR1 and CDR2: SNHLY and FYNNEI. The CDR3 length is 15 residues. Trimming took off 8 bases at V and 4 bases at J, with 21 bases between the two ends. DNA for the CDR3: TGTGCCAGCCGCCGATTGGACAGAGGGCTTTACGAGCAGTACTTC. Amino acids: CASRRLDRGLYEQYF. Looking up the rest from reference TRBV2 and TRBJ2-7 gives the full variable domain: EPEVTQTPSHQVTQMGQEVILRCVPISNHLYFYWYRQILGQKVEFLVSFYNNEISEKSEIFDDQFSVERPDGSNFTLKIRSTKLEDSAMYFCASRRLDRGLYEQYFGPGTRLTVT.

This clonotype has a count of ten or more. The chain joins TRBV12-3 or TRBV12-4 to TRBJ2-1; TRBD2 might be the D (6 bases). This CDR3 is built from 16 residues. V gave up 5 bases and J gave up 3 bases, with 17 bases separating them. Here the CDR3 DNA reads TGTGCCAGCAGTGTGGGGAGGTTGGGCAACTACAATGAGCAGTTCTTC. It yields the protein CASSVGRLGNYNEQFF.

The rearrangement uses TRBV5-5 and TRBJ2-1, with D hard to call. This CDR3 is 13 amino acids long. V dropped 5 bases and J dropped 8 bases, with 14 bases sitting between them. Per the germline V gene, CDR1 is SGHKS and CDR2 is YYEKEE (reference sequence). CDR3 nucleotides: TGTGCCAGCAGTTTAGTCGATAGGGATGAGCAGTTCTTC. This encodes CASSLVDRDEQFF.

The chain recombines TRBV4-1 with TRBJ2-5; 9 bases match TRBD2. The CDR3 length is 15 residues. J lost 7 bases, V lost 5 bases, and 11 bases had no gene match. CDR1 is MGHRA and CDR2 is YSYEKL in the germline V gene. The CDR3: CASSYRLADKRTQYF. In DNA form, the CDR3 reads TGCGCCAGCAGCTATCGACTAGCGGACAAGAGGACCCAGTACTTC.

V gene TRBV9 combines with J gene TRBJ1-3; a weak D match, TRBD1 (5 bases). V lost 0 bases to trimming and J lost 2 bases, with 9 bases between them. Germline CDR1 is SGDLS and CDR2 is YYNGEE. There are 15 residues in the CDR3. The CDR3 sequence is CASSVGGDPGNTIYF. The DNA for the CDR3 is TGTGCCAGCAGCGTAGGGGGGGATCCTGGAAACACCATATATTTT.

This clonotype appeared once. A read error may explain this, as a much larger clone is one base away. The rearrangement uses TRBV29-1 and TRBJ2-1, with 14 bases that match TRBD2. This CDR3 is 16 amino acids long. Germline values: CDR1 SQVTM, CDR2 ANQGSEA. CDR3 in DNA: TGCAGCGTTGAACGCGGGACTAGCGGGAGTACTAATGAGCTGTTCTTC. Its translation is CSVERGTSGSTNELFF.

The V and J genes are TRBV20-1 and TRBJ2-2; TRBD2 matches at 11 bases. V shed 0 bases and J 6 bases; nucleotides not matched to a gene: 9. Germline V gene lookup returns CDR1 DFQATT and CDR2 SNEGSKA (reference sequence). This CDR3 is built from 17 residues. The CDR3 DNA reads as TGCAGTGCTAGAGATCTCGGGGGACTAGCGGAAGCCGGGGAGCTGTTTTTT. It translates to CSARDLGGLAEAGELFF.

The chain has TRBV2 and TRBJ2-3, with a weak D call TRBD2 (6 bases). Trimming left V 4 bases short and J 4 bases short, with 21 bases between. The CDR3 runs 17 residues. Germline V gene sequence: CDR1 SNHLY, CDR2 FYNNEI. Written as DNA, the CDR3 is TGTGCCAGCAGTGCCCCCAATCGTGGAGGGCGTCCAGATACGCAGTATTTT. Translating it yields CASSAPNRGGRPDTQYF.

This clonotype was seen repeatedly, ten times or more. This chain joins TRBV28 and TRBJ1-5; the D is unclear. The CDR3 is 15 residues long. V shed 8 bases and J shed 7 bases, with 21 bases lying between them. Germline V lookup: CDR1 MDHEN, CDR2 SYDVKM. The CDR3 DNA sequence: TGTGCCAGCGGGTCCCTTCCGGACCGGCTCCAGCCCCAGCATTTT. Translated, it gives CASGSLPDRLQPQHF.

The chain recombines TRBV29-1 with TRBJ2-3; D is perhaps TRBD2 (6 bases). The CDR3 extends over 15 amino acids. Deletions cut 3 bases from V and 0 bases from J, with 13 bases between. Germline assignment: CDR1 SQVTM and CDR2 ANQGSEA. The CDR3 region is CSVDGRRDSTDTQYF. The CDR3 DNA sequence: TGCAGCGTTGACGGACGGAGGGACAGCACAGATACGCAGTATTTT.

The genes are TRBV2 and TRBJ2-3; maybe TRBD1 (5 bases). V lost 6 bases and J 0 bases, leaving 13 bases between the germline ends. The CDR3 has 15 amino acids. Germline V gene lookup returns CDR1 SNHLY and CDR2 FYNNEI. The CDR3 DNA reads as TGTGCCAGCAGACTGACAGTAGCAAGCACAGATACGCAGTATTTT. It translates to CASRLTVASTDTQYF.

In this sample, this clonotype turned up a few times. The gene calls are TRBV29-1 and TRBJ1-6; 11 bases agree with TRBD1. Per germline, CDR1 SQVTM and CDR2 ANQGSEA. This CDR3 region has 14 residues. Trimming took 6 bases from V and 6 from J; bases not matched to a gene: 4. The CDR3 coding sequence is TGCAGCGTCCGGACAGGGGGCTTTAATTCACCCCTCCACTTT. As protein: CSVRTGGFNSPLHF.

This clonotype has more than one count but fewer than ten. V usage is TRBV5-4 and J usage is TRBJ2-7, with 7 bases matching TRBD2. V was clipped by 2 bases and J by 4 bases; unmatched bases: 12. CDR3 length: 16 residues. Germline-derived CDR1 and CDR2 are SGHNT and YYREEE (reference sequence). The CDR3 region has the DNA TGTGCCAGCAGCTTAAAAGATAGACTAGCCCCTTACGAGCAGTACTTC. Translation gives CASSLKDRLAPYEQYF.

This clonotype has a handful of counts. The rearrangement links TRBV7-9 to TRBJ2-4, with 11 bases aligning to TRBD2. CDR3 length: 14 residues. Germline V lookup: CDR1 SEHNR, CDR2 FQNEAQ (reference sequence). V dropped 5 bases and J dropped 5; count of bases not matched to a gene: 2. The CDR3 DNA reads as TGTGCCAGCAGCCTGGGACTAGCGGAAAACATTCAGTACTTC. Its translation is CASSLGLAENIQYF. The complete variable domain, with remaining parts taken from reference TRBV7-9 and TRBJ2-4, reads DTGVSQNPRHKITKRGQNVTFRCDPISEHNRLYWYRQTLGQGPEFLTYFQNEAQLEKSRLLSDRFSAERPKGSFSTLEIQRTEQGDSAMYLCASSLGLAENIQYFGAGTRLSVL.

The table lists this clonotype with many counts. For the CDR3, the DNA is TGCGCCAGCAGTGCTACCAATGAGCAGTTCTTC. This encodes CASSATNEQFF. J is TRBJ2-1 and V is TRBV10-2; D not certain. The CDR3 spans 11 residues. Germline lookup yields CDR1 WSHSY and CDR2 SAAADI. With 4 bases removed from V and 6 bases from J, the gap between germline ends came to 4 bases.

The V gene is TRBV20-1, the J gene TRBJ2-1; a possible D gene is TRBD2 (6 bases). The CDR3 contains 15 residues. Germline CDR1 reads DFQATT; CDR2 reads SNEGSKA (reference sequence). Between the trimmed V and J ends, which lost 1 base and 0 bases, there was a span of 10 bases. CDR3 protein: CSARVAASSYNEQFF. The CDR3 DNA sequence: TGCAGTGCTAGAGTAGCGGCTAGCTCCTACAATGAGCAGTTCTTC.

This clonotype has only a few counts. V is TRBV28 and J is TRBJ1-1; D remains unclear. The germline V gene encodes CDR1 MDHEN and CDR2 SYDVKM. Trimming left V 6 bases short and J 4 bases short, with 9 bases between. CDR3 length: 12 amino acids. DNA of the CDR3: TGTGCCAGCAGCAAAACGAGCACTGAAGCTTTCTTT. Encoded protein: CASSKTSTEAFF.

This clonotype was seen many times. This chain's CDR3 is CASSLGTPVGETQYF. CDR3 bases: TGTGCCAGCAGTTTGGGGACCCCTGTGGGAGAGACCCAGTACTTC. The rearrangement joins TRBV12-3 or TRBV12-4 to TRBJ2-5; either TRBD1 or TRBD2 may supply D (5 bases each). The germline V and J ends were trimmed by 3 bases and 4 bases, with 15 bases remaining between them. This CDR3 region has 15 residues.

This clonotype was seen many times. V and J are TRBV6-6 and TRBJ2-4; D remains unclear. Germline V gene data show CDR1 as MNHNY and CDR2 as SVGAGI (reference sequence). The CDR3 extends over 10 amino acids. Trimming cost V 5 bases and J 11 bases, with 7 bases left between them. CDR3 coding DNA: TGTGCCAGCAGTACCACAGTTCAGTACTTC. Its protein product is CASSTTVQYF.

This chain uses TRBV6-4 with TRBJ2-3, with 8 bases aligning to TRBD2. Germline trimming cut 8 bases from V and 2 bases from J; bases unmatched to any gene: 3. This CDR3 spans 13 amino acids. From germline, CDR1 is MRHNA and CDR2 SNTAGT. CDR3 bases: TGTGCCAGCGAAGCGGGAGTCACAGATACGCAGTATTTT. Residues: CASEAGVTDTQYF.

The rearrangement joins TRBV5-5 to TRBJ1-1; a possible D gene is TRBD1 (5 bases). Germline CDR1 SGHKS, CDR2 YYEKEE (reference sequence). CDR3 size: 16 residues. Trimming removed 0 bases at V and 1 base at J, with 13 bases between. The CDR3 DNA reads as TGTGCCAGCAGCTTGGTAGGGCAGGGAACGAACACTGAAGCTTTCTTT. Protein: CASSLVGQGTNTEAFF.